This TCR beta chain was obtained from a study of blood T cell repertoires in COVID-19. Generated by immunoSEQ multiplex PCR, the TCRdb table keeps only in-frame clones and is missing some. Altogether about 150,000 clones are present, about nine tenths being singletons, with the ten largest covering approximately 4.1%. This CDR3 has 14 amino acids. The germline gives CDR1 SNHLY, CDR2 FYNNEI. This clone was found a few times. An end of the junction does not agree with germline; a read error may underlie this. Sequencing was done on a sample of peripheral blood. The rearrangement uses TRBV2 and TRBJ1-1; D unclear. This TCR was sampled from a woman in her sixties or seventies with active or convalescent COVID-19. CDR3 in amino acids: CASTELQVGTEAFF. The CDR3 coding sequence is TGTGCCAGCACTGAACTCCAGGTCGGCACTGAAGCTTTCTTT.